What follows are 6 T cell receptor beta chains derived from one specimen sequenced in a study of T cell repertoires in cytomegalovirus infection. Their antigens are not known. One entry per CDR3 protein results from TCRdb running MiXCR on the reads. This sample has some 480,000 distinct CDR3 sequences, with roughly a third found just once. The sample in question was cultured PBMCs, obtained from culture after CMV antigen stimulation. The receptors shown here come from a human donor in good health (CMV status not recorded). Some clones in this sample may be carry-over from other donors' samples.

The chain has TRBV4-1 and TRBJ1-1; the D gene is possibly TRBD1 (6 bases). The CDR3 totals 16 residues. Germline V CDR1 and CDR2: MGHRA, YSYEKL. Trimming stripped 1 base from V and 0 bases from J, with 12 bases between. CDR3 nucleotide sequence: TGCGCCAGCAGCCAAGTCTCAGGGGTCATGAACACTGAAGCTTTCTTT. It translates to CASSQVSGVMNTEAFF.

This chain uses TRBV6-2 or TRBV6-3 with TRBJ2-2, with D possibly matching TRBD2 (6 bases). Between the trimmed V and J ends, which lost 6 bases and 0 bases, there was a span of 17 bases. This CDR3 has 17 residues. CDR1 is MNHEY, CDR2 SVGEGT, per germline. Here the CDR3 DNA reads TGTGCCAGCAGCCTAGGACTACCGAGCCCGAACACCGGGGAGCTGTTTTTT. This gives the protein CASSLGLPSPNTGELFF.

Many counts were recorded for this clonotype. The chain joins TRBV7-2 to TRBJ2-5, with D unclear. Trimming removed 3 bases at V and 5 bases at J, with 13 bases between. CDR3 length: 14 residues. Per the germline V gene, CDR1 is SGHTA and CDR2 is FQGNSA. CDR3 amino acids: CASSFNRVLETQYF. The CDR3 DNA sequence: TGTGCCAGCAGCTTTAATCGGGTTTTGGAGACCCAGTACTTC.

This clonotype has more than one count but fewer than ten. The rearrangement joins TRBV7-9 to TRBJ1-2; D is ambiguous. Germline CDR1 and CDR2: SEHNR and FQNEAQ (reference sequence). V shed 4 bases and J shed 0 bases, with 3 bases lying between them. The CDR3 runs to 12 residues. The CDR3 loop reads CASSSPNYGYTF. The CDR3 DNA is TGTGCCAGCAGCTCCCCTAACTATGGCTACACCTTC. Based on the CDR3 plus reference TRBV7-9 and TRBJ1-2, the full variable domain is DTGVSQNPRHKITKRGQNVTFRCDPISEHNRLYWYRQTLGQGPEFLTYFQNEAQLEKSRLLSDRFSAERPKGSFSTLEIQRTEQGDSAMYLCASSSPNYGYTFGSGTRLTVV.

This clonotype has more than one count but fewer than ten. The genes are TRBV6-5 and TRBJ1-5; unclear D gene. The CDR3 extends over 14 amino acids. Looked up from germline, CDR1 is MNHEY and CDR2 is SVGAGI. With 2 bases removed from V and 7 bases from J, the gap between germline ends came to 12 bases. The CDR3 loop is CASSYEGTGQPQHF. The CDR3 DNA reads TGTGCCAGCAGTTACGAAGGAACCGGCCAGCCCCAGCATTTT.

As regards this clonotype: A much larger clone is a single base away; this may be a read error. The chain uses TRBV7-2 and TRBJ2-3; D could derive from TRBD1 or TRBD2 (5 bases each). Germline CDR1 and CDR2: SGHTA and FQGNSA. This CDR3 contains 14 residues. CDR3 in amino acids: CARRPGTNRDTQYF. The CDR3 DNA sequence: TGTGCCCGCAGACCCGGGACGAATAGAGATACGCAGTATTTT.